This TCR beta chain was found in a study of cytomegalovirus exposure and HLA in healthy donors. Primers for the PCR totalled 60 Vbeta and 13 Jbeta. The protocol was immunoSEQ multiplex PCR, while the TCRdb copy is restricted to in-frame clones and leaves out a portion. This table holds about 160,000 clones, roughly 80% found once. Regarding this clone: Its specificity is not known.

Broader study findings: TCR beta chain V- and J-gene trimming was linked, in a later analysis, to a missense variant in DCLRE1C.

CDR3 length equals 15 residues. Germline values: CDR1 SGHTA, CDR2 FQGTGA. V trimming: 5 bases; J trimming: 3 bases; junction bases outside the gene matches: 3. What was sequenced was PBMCs. This chain uses TRBV7-3 with TRBJ2-2; TRBD2 matches 10 bases. The TCR sequence derives from a human donor in good health. The CDR3 is CASSPAGGDTGELFF. CDR3 sequence (DNA): TGTGCCAGCAGCCCAGCGGGGGGGGACACCGGGGAGCTGTTTTTT. Complete variable domain (other parts from reference TRBV7-3 and TRBJ2-2): GAGVSQTPSNKVTEKGKYVELRCDPISGHTALYWYRQSLGQGPEFLIYFQGTGAADDSGLPNDRFFAVRPEGSVSTLKIQRTERGDSAVYLCASSPAGGDTGELFFGEGSRLTVL.